This note documents a single T cell receptor (beta chain) sequence. Its matching antigen is unknown. Use of 60 Vbeta and 13 Jbeta primers characterized the PCR. The data were produced by immunoSEQ multiplex PCR, yet TCRdb's version contains in-frame clones alone and is incomplete. The table records 200,000 or so clones, 75% to 90% of them present only once. This sample is part of a study of cytomegalovirus exposure and HLA in healthy donors. Overall study findings and caveats: Looking again later, the authors saw that most CMV-associated TCR beta chains seemed HLA-restricted. There were 164 TCR beta chains listed as cytomegalovirus-associated.

Looked up from germline, CDR1 is MNHNY and CDR2 is SVGAGI (reference sequence). The CDR3 length is 13 residues. Trimming removed 5 bases from V and 6 bases from J, with 14 bases in between. This clonotype was sampled from a man aged 40-50 years in good health and CMV-seropositive. The specimen sequenced was PBMCs. The chain recombines TRBV6-6 with TRBJ2-7; tentative D call: TRBD1 (6 bases). The CDR3: CASSRTGQFEQYF. As DNA, the CDR3 is TGTGCCAGCAGTCGAACAGGGCAGTTCGAGCAGTACTTC.